This TCR beta chain was found in a study of early T cells in non-severe SARS-CoV-2 infection. Study overall: Chains were not paired, and sequencing was done on bulk RNA from unsorted whole blood.

The library protocol tagged individual cDNA molecules with unique molecular identifiers. TCRdb independently ran MiXCR on the 5' RACE reads; one entry per CDR3 protein. Here the sample spans roughly 86,000 distinct CDR3 sequences, about 14% being singletons. Whole-study results and caveats: A preference for anti-spike CD8 responses marked VDJdb matching, which missed private and CD4 specificities.

The V end lost 3 bases, the J end lost 2 bases, and 18 bases lay between the germline ends. The CDR3 spans 17 residues. Per the germline V gene, CDR1 is MGHRA and CDR2 is YSYEKL. Points on this clonotype: The antigen remains unidentified.

The receptor's source is an adult who was a healthcare worker with PCR-confirmed SARS-CoV-2 infection or an uninfected control (not recorded which). The J gene is TRBJ2-3, the V gene TRBV4-1, with D possibly TRBD2 on 5 matching bases. The sequenced sample was whole blood. CDR3 DNA sequence: TGCGCCAGCAGCCATCCCCTCCAGCGGATTTTCACAGATACGCAGTATTTT. Encoded protein: CASSHPLQRIFTDTQYF.